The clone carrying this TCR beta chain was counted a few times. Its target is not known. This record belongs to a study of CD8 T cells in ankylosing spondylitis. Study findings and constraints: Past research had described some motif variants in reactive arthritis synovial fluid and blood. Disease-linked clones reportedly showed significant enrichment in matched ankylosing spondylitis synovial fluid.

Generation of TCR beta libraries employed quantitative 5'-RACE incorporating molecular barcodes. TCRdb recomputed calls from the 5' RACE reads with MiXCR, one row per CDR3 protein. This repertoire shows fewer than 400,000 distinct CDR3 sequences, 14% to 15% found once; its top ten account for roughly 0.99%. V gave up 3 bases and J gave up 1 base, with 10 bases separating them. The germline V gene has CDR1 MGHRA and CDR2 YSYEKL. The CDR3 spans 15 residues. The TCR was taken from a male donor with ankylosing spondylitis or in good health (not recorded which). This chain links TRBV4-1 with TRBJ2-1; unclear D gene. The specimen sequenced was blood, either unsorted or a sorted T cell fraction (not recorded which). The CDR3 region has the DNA TGCGCCAGCAGCCAGTTTGGCGAGTCCTACAATGAGCAGTTCTTC. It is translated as CASSQFGESYNEQFF.